This T cell receptor beta chain was documented in a study of shared clonotypes between healthy human individuals (TCRdb year 2020). About the study as a whole: The cohort included a few men and a couple of women between 18 and 49 years of age. Blood TCR repertoires of 5 or 6 healthy adults were deeply sequenced to estimate repertoire size and the extent of clonotype sharing between individuals. Between about 0.8 and 9 billion PBMCs per donor were obtained by leukapheresis. To increase sequencing depth and limit assay-specific biases, different laboratories used diverse techniques to prepare libraries and sequence TCR repertoires. For each donor, three plates each were used for CD4 naive and CD4 memory, two plates were used for CD8 naive, and one plate was used for CD8 memory.

Overall study outcomes, separate from this receptor: Higher generation probabilities were observed for clonotypes shared by all four sorted-subset donors than for non-shared clonotypes. Naive subsets generally had larger estimated clonotype richness than memory subsets did. Pairwise subsampling indicated that sequencing depth was expected to affect the degree of clonotype sharing among donors. Incomplete sequencing was indicated by rarefaction of sorted-subset datasets, despite the large sequencing depth. Sharing across a few donors was observed for approximately 5% of naive CD4, under 4% of naive CD8, 2% to 2.5% of memory CD4, and about 0.4% of memory CD8 clonotypes. Only blood was sampled, and tissue TCR repertoires likely differ from those in blood. The small number of donors limited the genetic and exposure-history diversity represented.

Sequences SQVTM (CDR1) and ANQGSEA (CDR2) are obtained from the germline V gene. The CDR3 covers 12 residues, taking in both the cysteine and the phenylalanine. Just the 36-base CDR3 DNA is kept, in frame starting at base 1. V lost 3 bases and J lost 7 bases; the stretch between them is 10 bases long. The donors were healthy, HIV-negative adults with no recently reported acute infections or vaccinations. All donors were Caucasian adults living in Nashville, Tennessee, USA. CD4+ T cells were enriched by magnetic negative selection; naive cells were then positively selected on CD45RA, and the negative fraction formed the memory subset. Blood was collected by leukapheresis, and PBMCs were isolated by Ficoll-Histopaque density gradient centrifugation and then cryopreserved in liquid nitrogen vapor phase. Analytical flow cytometry was used to check the purity and quantity of each magnetically sorted T cell population. Genomic DNA was isolated from each sorted fraction and quantified by UV absorbance on a Nanodrop 2000c.

Using the deep immunoSEQ assay, TCR CDR3 regions were amplified from genomic DNA by multiplex PCR. Extracted genomic DNA from each cell subset was spread evenly across all wells of several immunoSEQ 96-well plates, with each plate serving as a replicate. For sorted subsets, approximately 190 ng of genomic DNA, equivalent to some 30,000 T cell genomes, went into each replicate PCR. Purified libraries were measured with a Qubit 3.0 fluorometer, size-checked on a Bioanalyzer 2100, and measured again with the KAPA Library Quantification kit. Each immunoSEQ 96-well plate was sequenced on its own single-read 150-cycle Illumina NextSeq 550 flow cell. The paper's processing steps were these. Because the immunoSEQ output included only junctional sequences and no quality scores, the filtering could not be the same as the filtering used for full-length reads. Sequences were annotated with PyIR, a Python wrapper for IgBLAST v1.9, using IMGT germline references to assign V/J genes and CDR3. Reads were filtered out if the reads had weak V/J assignments (E-value above 1e-6), no CDR3, stop codons, out-of-frame junctions, or ambiguous translated residues. A V3J clonotype was defined by an identical inferred V gene, J gene, and CDR3 amino acid sequence. The percentage overlap between two repertoires was calculated by dividing the number of shared unique clonotypes by the size of the smaller repertoire. Richness of each repertoire was evaluated using RTK rarefaction, the Chao1 estimator, and Recon v2.1 estimates of unobserved clonotypes. For all TCRbeta clonotypes obtained by the gDNA method from a handful of donors, generation probabilities were computed with OLGA. TCRdb provides this immuneACCESS table in a form limited to in-frame rearrangements. Some clones are lacking; in checked studies, under half of them reflect an unresolved V gene, and why the rest are absent is not known. Clone size and V and J calls were adopted from that table, with D and trimming inferred from the DNA. For this sample the table gives 2 million to 3 million clones, of which roughly nine tenths were detected only once. In total, the top ten clones hold around 0.14% of the sample.

A word on this clone: Its antigen is not yet known. The sample holds no much larger clone one base away, and base qualities are not on file.

This TCR was sampled from a man between 18 and 35 years old in good health. This receptor chain uses TRBV29-1 and TRBJ1-3, with the identity of the D gene unclear. Sequenced: naive CD4+ T cells sorted from blood. The meaning of the sample's cell subset or site label: CD45RA+ positively selected. The DNA sequence is TGCAGCGTTGAGGCTGCCCGTAACACCATATATTTT. It encodes CSVEAARNTIYF.